Shown below are 18 T cell receptor beta chains from a single sample sequenced in a study of early T cells in non-severe SARS-CoV-2 infection. TCRdb itself ran the 5' RACE reads through MiXCR, one entry per CDR3 protein. The table has approximately 69,000 distinct CDR3 sequences, more than 9% seen once. The sequencing input was whole blood. The receptors were gathered from an adult who was a healthcare worker with PCR-confirmed SARS-CoV-2 infection or an uninfected control (not recorded which).

This clonotype has a handful of counts. The genes are TRBV5-4 and TRBJ1-6, with D unclear. The germline V and J ends were trimmed by 1 base and 9 bases, with 14 bases remaining between them. Germline CDR1 is SGHNT and CDR2 is YYREEE (reference sequence). The CDR3 length is 15 residues. The DNA for the CDR3 is TGTGCCAGCAGCTTGCCTTCGGGAGGAAGTTCACCCCTCCACTTT. Its translation: CASSLPSGGSSPLHF. The whole variable domain, filled in from reference TRBV5-4 and TRBJ1-6, reads ETGVTQSPTHLIKTRGQQVTLRCSSQSGHNTVSWYQQALGQGPQFIFQYYREEENGRGNFPPRFSGLQFPNYSSELNVNALELDDSALYLCASSLPSGGSSPLHFGNGTRLTVT.

Sample share makes this clonotype medium-sized. CDR3: CSVVRNEQFF. CDR3 nucleotides: TGCAGCGTTGTAAGAAATGAGCAGTTCTTC. The V and J genes are TRBV29-1 and TRBJ2-1; the D is unclear. The V end lost 4 bases, the J end lost 7 bases, and 5 bases lay between the germline ends. This CDR3 is built from 10 residues. Germline CDR1 reads SQVTM; CDR2 reads ANQGSEA.

The chain has TRBV20-1 and TRBJ2-3; 7 nucleotides line up with TRBD2. Germline assignment: CDR1 DFQATT and CDR2 SNEGSKA (reference sequence). Trimming cost V 5 bases and J 2 bases; bases outside gene matches: 7. The CDR3 is 14 amino acids. The CDR3: CSAPPAGSTDTQYF. The CDR3 DNA reads as TGCAGTGCTCCCCCAGCGGGATCCACAGATACGCAGTATTTT.

This clonotype was observed a handful of times. The V gene is TRBV10-3, the J gene TRBJ1-3, with TRBD1 matching over 9 bases. With 5 bases clipped from V and 2 bases from J, the junction kept 4 bases outside the gene matches. The germline CDR1 and CDR2 sequences are ENHRY and SYGVKD. The CDR3 totals 15 residues. CDR3 sequence (DNA): TGTGCCATCAGTTCCGGGACAGGGACTGGAAACACCATATATTTT. It encodes CAISSGTGTGNTIYF.

This clonotype turned up a few times. V and J are TRBV2 and TRBJ2-1; maybe TRBD2 (5 bases). With 1 base removed from V and 4 bases from J, the gap between germline ends came to 17 bases. The CDR3 length is 17 residues. Germline V CDR1 and CDR2: SNHLY, FYNNEI. CDR3 sequence reads: CASSEVGGAPPYNEQFF. CDR3 in DNA: TGTGCCAGCAGTGAAGTCGGAGGCGCCCCCCCTTACAATGAGCAGTTCTTC.

In its sample, this clonotype was seen many times. This chain joins TRBV6-2 or TRBV6-3 and TRBJ2-5; 11 bases are shared with TRBD2. The germline V gene encodes CDR1 MNHEY and CDR2 SVGEGT. CDR3 length equals 15 residues. The V and J ends lost 6 bases and 1 base, in that order; junction bases with no gene match: 4. DNA of the CDR3: TGTGCCAGCAGCTGGACTAGCGGGCTCCAAGAGACCCAGTACTTC. This sequence encodes CASSWTSGLQETQYF.

This clonotype was detected ten times or more. The gene calls are TRBV4-1 and TRBJ2-7; D not certain. CDR3 length: 16 residues. Germline V gene data show CDR1 as MGHRA and CDR2 as YSYEKL. V lost 0 bases and J lost 7, with 19 bases in between. The CDR3 DNA sequence: TGCGCCAGCAGCCAAGATCGTGGGCAGGCTCTAAGGGAGCAGTACTTC. Its translation: CASSQDRGQALREQYF.

The rearrangement uses TRBV6-5 and TRBJ1-2; a weak D match, TRBD1 (5 bases). CDR1 MNHEY and CDR2 SVGAGI come from the germline V gene. CDR3 length: 15 amino acids. Trimming removed 6 bases at V and 4 bases at J, with 18 bases between. CDR3 bases: TGTGCCAGCAGCCCACGCTTGGGGGTCTTCTATGGCTACACCTTC. It yields the protein CASSPRLGVFYGYTF.

This clonotype was detected ten times or more. This sequence joins TRBV27 and TRBJ2-3; 9 nucleotides agree with TRBD2. The V and J ends lost 3 bases and 3 bases, in that order; junction bases with no gene match: 4. Germline CDR1 is MNHEY and CDR2 is SMNVEV (reference sequence). CDR3 length: 15 amino acids. The CDR3 loop is CASSLIAGATDTQYF. CDR3 DNA: TGTGCCAGCAGTTTGATAGCGGGAGCAACAGATACGCAGTATTTT.

This clonotype was seen more than once but under ten times. The chain joins TRBV5-6 to TRBJ2-7, with TRBD2 as a possible D gene (6 bases). The CDR3 is made up of 15 amino acids. The germline V and J ends were trimmed by 4 bases and 5 bases, with 19 bases remaining between them. Germline-derived CDR1 and CDR2 are SGHDT and YYEEEE. The CDR3 DNA is TGTGCCAGCAGCCGGCTAGGCGGGACGAACGACGAGCAGTACTTC. This codes for CASSRLGGTNDEQYF. Filled out from reference TRBV5-6 and TRBJ2-7, the complete variable domain reads DAGVTQSPTHLIKTRGQQVTLRCSPKSGHDTVSWYQQALGQGPQFIFQYYEEEERQRGNFPDRFSGHQFPNYSSELNVNALLLGDSALYLCASSRLGGTNDEQYFGPGTRLTVT.

In regard to this clonotype: This is likely a read error, given that the CDR3 carries no conserved phenylalanine or tryptophan at its end. V is TRBV20-1 and J is TRBJ1-1; 9 nucleotides match TRBD1. V gave up 3 bases and J gave up 2 bases; unmatched junction bases: 10. Germline CDR1 reads DFQATT; CDR2 reads SNEGSKA (reference sequence). The CDR3 totals 16 residues. The DNA for the CDR3 is TGCAGTGCTAGTGGAGGAGGGACAGGGAGAAACACTGAAGCTTTCTAT. Amino acids: CSASGGGTGRNTEAFY.

There are many counts of this clonotype. CDR3 DNA sequence: TGTGCCAGTACCCAAACAGGACACACGCCATTGAGCGAGCAGTACTTC. This gives the protein CASTQTGHTPLSEQYF. The chain is built from TRBV19 and TRBJ2-7, with a weak D call TRBD1 (5 bases). The CDR3 totals 16 residues. The germline V gene has CDR1 LNHDA and CDR2 SQIVND (reference sequence). V gave up 7 bases and J gave up 6 bases, with 25 bases separating them.

This clonotype was found a few times. The chain is built from TRBV12-3 or TRBV12-4 and TRBJ1-2; the D is unclear. The CDR3 contains 13 residues. The germline V and J ends were trimmed by 3 bases and 8 bases, with 13 bases remaining between them. CDR3 region: CASSFSRVEGYTF. For the CDR3, the DNA is TGTGCCAGCAGTTTCTCAAGGGTGGAGGGCTACACCTTC.

This clonotype has ten or more counts. V and J are TRBV12-2 and TRBJ1-2; the D call of TRBD1 is as the table states it, not checked on the DNA. TRBV12-2 is classified as a pseudogene. The CDR3 covers 16 residues. In nucleotides, the CDR3 is TGTGCAAGTCGCCATGGACAGGGACATACCTCCTATGGCTACACCTTC. Translating it yields CASRHGQGHTSYGYTF.

This clonotype has ten or more counts. Here the CDR3 omits its conserved ending phenylalanine or tryptophan, so a read error is the likely source. The rearrangement joins TRBV20-1 to TRBJ2-5; 10 positions agree with TRBD2. The V gene end was trimmed by 6 bases and the J gene end by 4 bases; junction bases not matched to a gene: 8. CDR3 size: 14 residues. Germline CDR1 and CDR2: DFQATT and SNEGSKA (reference sequence). The CDR3 protein is CSAKITSGTETQYS. The CDR3 DNA reads as TGCAGTGCAAAGATAACTAGCGGGACAGAGACCCAGTACTCC.

In this sample, this clonotype turned up a few times. The CDR3 DNA reads TGTGCCACCAGCAGAGCCAGGGGCGGAAGTGACAATGAGCAGTTCTTC. Amino acid sequence: CATSRARGGSDNEQFF. The chain has TRBV15 and TRBJ2-1; D is possibly TRBD1 (6 bases). V gave up 1 base and J gave up 5 bases, with 15 bases separating them. This CDR3 spans 16 amino acids. Germline lookup yields CDR1 LNHNV and CDR2 YYDKDF (reference sequence).

The genes are TRBV20-1 and TRBJ2-3; D not resolved. Germline lookup yields CDR1 DFQATT and CDR2 SNEGSKA (reference sequence). This CDR3 has 13 amino acids. V was shortened by 4 bases and J by 0 bases, with 8 bases between the two germline ends. DNA of the CDR3: TGCAGTGCTATCCGCGGTAGCACAGATACGCAGTATTTT. Protein sequence: CSAIRGSTDTQYF.

The table lists this clonotype with a few counts. The chain links TRBV7-6 to TRBJ1-2, with TRBD1 matching 11 bases. V was pared by 3 bases and J by 8 bases, with 5 bases of the junction left unmatched. This CDR3 contains 14 residues. The germline gives CDR1 SGHVS, CDR2 FNYEAQ. CDR3 DNA: TGTGCCAGCAGCTTGGGGACAGGGGGTGAAGGCTACACCTTC. Translated, it gives CASSLGTGGEGYTF. Full variable domain (outside the CDR3, taken from reference TRBV7-6 and TRBJ1-2): GAGVSQSPRYKVTKRGQDVALRCDPISGHVSLYWYRQALGQGPEFLTYFNYEAQQDKSGLPNDRFSAERPEGSISTLTIQRTEQRDSAMYRCASSLGTGGEGYTFGSGTRLTVV.